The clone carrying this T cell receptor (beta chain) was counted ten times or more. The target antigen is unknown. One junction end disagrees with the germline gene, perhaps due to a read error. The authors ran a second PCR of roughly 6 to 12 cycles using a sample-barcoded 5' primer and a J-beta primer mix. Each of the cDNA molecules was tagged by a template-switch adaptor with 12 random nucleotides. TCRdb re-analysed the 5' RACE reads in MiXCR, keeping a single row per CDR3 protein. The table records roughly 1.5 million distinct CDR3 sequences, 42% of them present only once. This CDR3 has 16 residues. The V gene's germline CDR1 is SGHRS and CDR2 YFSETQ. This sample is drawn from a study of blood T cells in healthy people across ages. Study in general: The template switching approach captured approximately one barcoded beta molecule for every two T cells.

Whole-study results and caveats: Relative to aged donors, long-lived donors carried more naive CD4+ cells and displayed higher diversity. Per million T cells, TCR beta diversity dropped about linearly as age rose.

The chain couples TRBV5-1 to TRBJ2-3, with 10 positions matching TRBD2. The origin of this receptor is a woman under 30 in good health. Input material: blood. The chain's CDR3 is CASSLGLAGATDTQYF. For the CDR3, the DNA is TGTGCCAGCAGCTTAGGGCTAGCGGGAGCCACAGATACGCAGTATTTT.